What follows are 24 T cell receptor beta chains derived from one specimen sequenced in a study of cytomegalovirus exposure and HLA in healthy donors. The PCR had 60 Vbeta and 13 Jbeta primers. The assay was immunoSEQ multiplex PCR, and TCRdb's table has in-frame clones only and misses some. The sample lists 98,000 or so clones, approximately 80% occurring once. Sequenced material: PBMCs. The receptors were gathered from a female donor in good health and CMV-seronegative.

CDR3: CASSLYGTGPFEQYF. DNA of the CDR3: TGCGCCAGCAGCTTGTACGGGACAGGGCCCTTCGAGCAGTACTTC. The genes are TRBV5-1 and TRBJ2-7; 9 bases map to TRBD1. V gave up 1 base and J gave up 6 bases; unmatched junction bases: 8. The V gene's germline CDR1 is SGHRS and CDR2 YFSETQ. This CDR3 has 15 amino acids.

The chain couples TRBV18 to TRBJ2-5, with TRBD1 as a possible D gene (6 bases). V dropped 8 bases and J dropped 1 base, with 23 bases sitting between them. The CDR3 consists of 17 residues. The germline V gene encodes CDR1 KGHSH and CDR2 LQKENI. The CDR3 nucleotides read TGTGCCAGCCAAATTAACCGCCGGGACACTTCCCAAGAGACCCAGTACTTC. Translation gives CASQINRRDTSQETQYF.

The chain recombines TRBV5-1 with TRBJ2-6; D is possibly TRBD1 (5 bases). Trimming took off 5 bases at V and 1 base at J, with 10 bases between the two ends. Germline lookup yields CDR1 SGHRS and CDR2 YFSETQ. CDR3 size: 15 residues. CDR3 residues: CASSSGFSGANVLTF. CDR3 DNA sequence: TGCGCCAGCAGTTCAGGGTTTTCTGGGGCCAACGTCCTGACTTTC.

J is TRBJ1-2 and V is TRBV6-1; maybe TRBD1 (5 bases). The CDR3 has 13 residues. Germline lookup yields CDR1 MNHNS and CDR2 SASEGT. V lost 5 bases and J lost 4, with 11 bases in between. In DNA, the CDR3 is TGTGCCAGCAGTCCTCAGGACATCTATGGCTACACCTTC. Translation gives CASSPQDIYGYTF.

The chain recombines TRBV5-1 with TRBJ2-1, with a possible D match to TRBD1 (6 bases). Per germline, CDR1 SGHRS and CDR2 YFSETQ. CDR3 size: 15 residues. The germline V and J ends were trimmed by 4 bases and 3 bases, with 14 bases remaining between them. The CDR3 coding sequence is TGCGCCAGCAGCACAGGACAGTTAAACTACAATGAGCAGTTCTTC. This gives the protein CASSTGQLNYNEQFF. Drawing the rest from reference TRBV5-1 and TRBJ2-1, the complete variable domain is KAGVTQTPRYLIKTRGQQVTLSCSPISGHRSVSWYQQTPGQGLQFLFEYFSETQRNKGNFPGRFSGRQFSNSRSEMNVSTLELGDSALYLCASSTGQLNYNEQFFGPGTRLTVL.

This chain uses TRBV6-5 with TRBJ1-6; D unresolved. The V gene lost 2 bases and the J gene lost 6 bases, with 14 bases spanning the gap. The CDR3 has 16 amino acids. In germline, CDR1 is MNHEY, CDR2 SVGAGI. The CDR3 here is CASSYNPAGSNSPLHF. In nucleotides, the CDR3 is TGTGCCAGCAGTTACAATCCGGCAGGCAGTAATTCACCCCTCCACTTT.

CDR3 DNA: TGTGCCAGCAGTACCAGGGGGCCCAGCTCCTACAATGAGCAGTTCTTC. Residues: CASSTRGPSSYNEQFF. This chain connects TRBV27 to TRBJ2-1; TRBD1 matches 8 bases. The CDR3 loop spans 16 amino acids. J gave up 0 bases and V 5 bases, and 6 bases lay outside the gene matches. The germline V gene encodes CDR1 MNHEY and CDR2 SMNVEV (reference sequence).

The V and J genes are TRBV9 and TRBJ2-5; 7 bases match TRBD1. Germline CDR1 reads SGDLS; CDR2 reads YYNGEE. The CDR3 length is 13 residues. J lost 5 bases, V lost 3 bases, and 4 bases had no gene match. The CDR3 is CASSEGAWETQYF. The DNA for the CDR3 is TGTGCCAGCAGCGAGGGGGCGTGGGAGACCCAGTACTTC.

CDR3 DNA: TGCGCCAGCAGCTATTGGCCTCGTGGTCCTTCCTACGAGCAGTACTTC. As protein: CASSYWPRGPSYEQYF. The chain joins TRBV5-1 to TRBJ2-7; D not certain. Germline CDR1 is SGHRS and CDR2 is YFSETQ. The CDR3 length is 16 residues. Trimming stripped 3 bases from V and 1 base from J, with 17 bases between.

This chain uses TRBV25-1 with TRBJ2-1; 8 nucleotides line up with TRBD1. This CDR3 spans 16 amino acids. The V gene's germline CDR1 is MGHDK and CDR2 SYGVNS. Trimming cost V 0 bases and J 5 bases; bases outside gene matches: 6. CDR3 bases: TGTGCCAGCAGTGAATATCGGGACAGGCGGGACAATGAGCAGTTCTTC. It codes for CASSEYRDRRDNEQFF.

The chain recombines TRBV19 with TRBJ1-1; weak D call: TRBD1 (5 bases). The V end was cut by 7 bases, the J end by 7 bases, with 19 bases between. Germline V gene lookup returns CDR1 LNHDA and CDR2 SQIVND (reference sequence). There are 14 residues in the CDR3. The CDR3 region is CASNRGRGSLEAFF. The CDR3 region has the DNA TGTGCCAGTAACCGTGGTCGGGGGTCCCTTGAAGCTTTCTTT.

The rearrangement joins TRBV18 to TRBJ2-7; 9 positions agree with TRBD1. The CDR3 is made up of 15 amino acids. Germline CDR1 is KGHSH and CDR2 is LQKENI. V trimming: 4 bases; J trimming: 2 bases; junction bases outside the gene matches: 6. The CDR3 is CASSQRTGETYEQYF. The DNA for the CDR3 is TGTGCCAGCTCACAACGGACAGGGGAGACCTACGAGCAGTACTTC.

The chain recombines TRBV27 with TRBJ2-1; TRBD1 matches 7 bases. V was clipped by 2 bases and J by 6 bases; unmatched bases: 10. The CDR3 is made up of 16 amino acids. From germline, CDR1 is MNHEY and CDR2 SMNVEV (reference sequence). The CDR3 coding sequence is TGTGCCAGCAGTTTAGGGACAGCTGCCCAGAGCAATGAGCAGTTCTTC. Translated, it gives CASSLGTAAQSNEQFF.

The chain couples TRBV4-1 to TRBJ1-5; 8 bases fit TRBD1. V dropped 1 base and J dropped 4; count of bases not matched to a gene: 3. From germline, CDR1 is MGHRA and CDR2 YSYEKL. The CDR3 loop spans 15 amino acids. The CDR3 protein is CASSQGRTGNQPQHF. The CDR3 DNA is TGCGCCAGCAGCCAAGGCCGGACAGGGAATCAGCCCCAGCATTTT.

Only a few counts were recorded for this clone. The V gene is TRBV5-4, the J gene TRBJ1-2, with TRBD1 matching 7 bases. Germline loops: CDR1 SGHNT, CDR2 YYREEE (reference sequence). This CDR3 comprises 15 residues. With 1 base clipped from V and 4 bases from J, the junction kept 7 bases outside the gene matches. The CDR3 here is CASSLFMGQLYGYTF. DNA of the CDR3: TGTGCCAGCAGCTTGTTTATGGGACAGCTCTATGGCTACACCTTC.

The chain is built from TRBV19 and TRBJ2-1; 8 bases line up with TRBD1. Germline CDR1 reads LNHDA; CDR2 reads SQIVND (reference sequence). There are 15 residues in the CDR3. With 4 bases clipped from V and 5 bases from J, the junction kept 7 bases outside the gene matches. In DNA, the CDR3 is TGTGCCAGTAGTACGGGACAGGTGGGGAACAATGAGCAGTTCTTC. This gives the protein CASSTGQVGNNEQFF.

The J gene is TRBJ1-1, the V gene TRBV7-2, with D uncertain. The V and J ends lost 3 bases and 4 bases respectively, with 12 bases between them. This CDR3 is 14 amino acids long. Germline V CDR1 and CDR2: SGHTA, FQGNSA. The CDR3 DNA reads as TGTGCCAGCAGCTTCGATGGGCCAGGCACTGAAGCTTTCTTT. Amino acids: CASSFDGPGTEAFF.

The V call is TRBV5-5, the J call TRBJ1-4, with D hard to call. From germline, CDR1 is SGHKS and CDR2 YYEKEE (reference sequence). CDR3 length: 15 amino acids. The V gene lost 2 bases and the J gene lost 3 bases, with 11 bases spanning the gap. The chain's CDR3 is CASSFVLPSNEKLFF. Written as DNA, the CDR3 is TGTGCCAGCAGCTTTGTCCTCCCTTCTAATGAAAAACTGTTTTTT.

The chain combines TRBV6-4 with TRBJ1-1, with a weak D call TRBD1 (5 bases). CDR1 and CDR2 (germline): MRHNA, SNTAGT. The CDR3 extends over 14 amino acids. The germline V and J ends were trimmed by 4 bases and 3 bases, with 12 bases remaining between them. The CDR3 DNA reads as TGTGCCAGCAGTGTGGACCAAGGGGACACTGAAGCTTTCTTT. This translates into CASSVDQGDTEAFF.

The J gene is TRBJ2-2, the V gene TRBV2; the match to TRBD1 covers 9 bases. The CDR3 extends over 14 amino acids. Germline V gene sequence: CDR1 SNHLY, CDR2 FYNNEI. V gave up 5 bases and J gave up 5 bases; unmatched junction bases: 3. CDR3 sequence: CASSYRGPTGELFF. DNA of the CDR3: TGTGCCAGCAGTTACAGGGGGCCTACCGGGGAGCTGTTTTTT.

This chain joins TRBV7-9 and TRBJ2-3; D remains unclear. Trimming left V 5 bases short and J 1 base short, with 7 bases between. This CDR3 spans 13 amino acids. Germline V gene sequence: CDR1 SEHNR, CDR2 FQNEAQ (reference sequence). In DNA, the CDR3 is TGTGCCAGCAGCCCGCCGGGCACAGATACGCAGTATTTT. As protein: CASSPPGTDTQYF.

This clone was picked up a small number of times. V is TRBV6-1 and J is TRBJ2-6; possibly TRBD2 for D (5 bases). The germline V and J ends were trimmed by 2 bases and 4 bases, with 9 bases remaining between them. Germline V gives CDR1 MNHNS, CDR2 SASEGT. The CDR3 covers 15 residues. This chain's CDR3 is CASSEKAEGANVLTF. The CDR3 DNA follows: TGTGCCAGCAGTGAAAAAGCGGAAGGGGCCAACGTCCTGACTTTC.

This clone was observed a single time. The V call is TRBV21-1, the J call TRBJ1-4. TRBV21-1 is a known pseudogene. This CDR3 contains 14 residues. In nucleotides, the CDR3 is TGTGCCAGCAGCAGGTGGGGGAGGTATGAAAAACTGTTTTTT. Residues: CASSRWGRYEKLFF.

The rearrangement uses TRBV4-1 and TRBJ2-3; no definite D call. From germline, CDR1 is MGHRA and CDR2 YSYEKL. V lost 0 bases and J lost 1, with 5 bases in between. The CDR3 spans 14 residues. Written as DNA, the CDR3 is TGCGCCAGCAGCCAAGATTTAGGCACAGATACGCAGTATTTT. This gives the protein CASSQDLGTDTQYF.